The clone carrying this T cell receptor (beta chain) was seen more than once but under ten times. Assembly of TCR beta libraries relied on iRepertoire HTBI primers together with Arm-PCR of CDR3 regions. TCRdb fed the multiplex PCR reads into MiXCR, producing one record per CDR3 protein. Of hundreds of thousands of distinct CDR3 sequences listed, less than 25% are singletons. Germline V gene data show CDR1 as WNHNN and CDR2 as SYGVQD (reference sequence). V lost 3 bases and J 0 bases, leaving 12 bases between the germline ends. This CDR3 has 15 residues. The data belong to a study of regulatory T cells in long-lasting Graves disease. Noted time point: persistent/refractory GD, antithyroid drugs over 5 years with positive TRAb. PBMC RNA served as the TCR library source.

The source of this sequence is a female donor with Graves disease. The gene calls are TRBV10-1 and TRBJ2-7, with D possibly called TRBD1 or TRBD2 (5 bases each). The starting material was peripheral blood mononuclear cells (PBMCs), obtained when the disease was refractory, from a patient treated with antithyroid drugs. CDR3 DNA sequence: TGCGCCAGCAGTGAACGGGGAAGGGGCTCCTACGAGCAGTACTTC. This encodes CASSERGRGSYEQYF.